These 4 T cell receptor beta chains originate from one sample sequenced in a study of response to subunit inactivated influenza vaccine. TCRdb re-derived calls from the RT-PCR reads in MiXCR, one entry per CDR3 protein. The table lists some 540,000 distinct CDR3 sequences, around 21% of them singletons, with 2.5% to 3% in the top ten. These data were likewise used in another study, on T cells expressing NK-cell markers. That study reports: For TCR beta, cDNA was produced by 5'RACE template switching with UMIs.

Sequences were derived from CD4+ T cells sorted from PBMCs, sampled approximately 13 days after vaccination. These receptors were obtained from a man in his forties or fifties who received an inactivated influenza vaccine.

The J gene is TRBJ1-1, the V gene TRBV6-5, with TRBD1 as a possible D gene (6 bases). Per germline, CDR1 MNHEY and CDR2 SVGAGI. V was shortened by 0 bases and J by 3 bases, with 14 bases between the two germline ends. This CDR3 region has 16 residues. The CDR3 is CASSYSQGRTDTEAFF. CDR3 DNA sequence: TGTGCCAGCAGTTACTCTCAGGGGAGGACTGACACTGAAGCTTTCTTT.

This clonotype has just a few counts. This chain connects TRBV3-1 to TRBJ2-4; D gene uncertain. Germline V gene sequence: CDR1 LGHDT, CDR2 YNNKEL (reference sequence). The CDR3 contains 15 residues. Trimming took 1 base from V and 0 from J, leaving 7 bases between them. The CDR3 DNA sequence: TGTGCCAGCAGCCAAGGAGCCCTAGCCAAAAACATTCAGTACTTC. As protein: CASSQGALAKNIQYF. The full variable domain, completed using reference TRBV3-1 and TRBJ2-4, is DTAVSQTPKYLVTQMGNDKSIKCEQNLGHDTMYWYKQDSKKFLKIMFSYNNKELIINETVPNRFSPKSPDKAHLNLHINSLELGDSAVYFCASSQGALAKNIQYFGAGTRLSVL.

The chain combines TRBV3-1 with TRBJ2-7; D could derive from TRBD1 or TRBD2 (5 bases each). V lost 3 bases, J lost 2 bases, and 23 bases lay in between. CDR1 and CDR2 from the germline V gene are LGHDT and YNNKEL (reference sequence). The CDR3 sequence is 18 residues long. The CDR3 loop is CASSHSLGRQLPTYEQYF. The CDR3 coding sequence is TGTGCCAGCAGCCACTCCTTGGGGAGACAGCTTCCAACCTACGAGCAGTACTTC.

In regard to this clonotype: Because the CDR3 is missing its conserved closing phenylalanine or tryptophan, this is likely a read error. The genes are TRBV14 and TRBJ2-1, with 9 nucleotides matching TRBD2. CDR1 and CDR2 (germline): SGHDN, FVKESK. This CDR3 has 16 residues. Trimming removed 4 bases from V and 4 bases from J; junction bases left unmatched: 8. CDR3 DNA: TGTGCCAGCAGCCGACCTGGTGCGGGAGGGTACAATGAGCAGTTCTTA. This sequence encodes CASSRPGAGGYNEQFL.